Reported below is one T cell receptor beta chain. What antigen it recognizes has not been identified. Base qualities are not provided; no much larger clone lies one nucleotide away. TCRbeta CDR3 regions were amplified from genomic DNA using the immunoSEQ Assay, a bias-controlled multiplex PCR. Per the authors' processing: Nucleated cell counts per sample were estimated from amplification of reference gene primers within the assay. Sequence reads were collapsed and filtered to measure the absolute abundance of every unique TCRbeta CDR3 rearrangement. For each sample, productive Simpson clonality was calculated as the square root of Simpson's diversity index over productive rearrangements. Entries here come from immuneACCESS through TCRdb and include only in-frame sequences with V and J called. Some clones fail to appear in such tables; in the studies checked, an unresolved V gene covers under half of the shortfall, and the cause of the remainder is unknown. V, J and clone size were drawn from that table, and D and trimming were deduced from the DNA. Present in this sample are 200,000 to 250,000 clones, 85% of which were seen just once. Of the sample, 9.1% is held by the ten largest clones.

The sample originates from a study of blood T cell repertoires in COVID-19 (dated by TCRdb to 2020 to 2022). The study in broad terms: Samples from collaborators originated in the United States, Italy and Spain and spanned both the acute and convalescent phases of COVID-19. The samples were drawn from the first 160 participants of the ongoing ImmuneRACE study and from over a thousand subjects provided by 6 global collaborators. The prospective study material was composed of cDNA or gDNA derived from T cells, B-cell-depleted T cells, or PBMCs. Where HLA class I and class II types were available, the types were taken from metadata supplied by the sample provider, not from assay-based typing. The dataset comprised deeply sampled blood TCRbeta repertoires from subjects exposed to, actively infected with, or recovered from COVID-19. Sample metadata almost always included a de-identified subject ID, COVID-19 status, age in years and sex. The repertoires were released in a freely available public database intended as a resource for research on the immune response to SARS-CoV-2.

Enrolling through a virtual design, the prospective study's participants ranged in age from roughly 18 to 90 years and lived across about two dozen United States geographic areas. In the prospective study, cohorts were assigned on the basis of participant-reported clinical history obtained from a screening survey and a study questionnaire. In the prospective study, mobile phlebotomists collected whole blood, serum and a nasopharyngeal or oropharyngeal swab from each participant. Prospective study participants could optionally give additional blood draws and questionnaires over a roughly two-month period. Prospective study blood samples were shipped either frozen or at room temperature before DNA extraction. The paper as a whole reports these results and caveats: The amount of clinical and demographic metadata varied by source and participant and was provided uncurated.

There are 12 amino acids in the CDR3, from cysteine to phenylalanine inclusive. Only the CDR3 DNA stays, 36 bases, in frame from base 1. V lost 1 base and J lost 9 bases; the stretch between them is 9 bases long. Sequenced material: PBMCs or T cells enriched from blood (not recorded which). The sequence derives from a woman in her forties or fifties with acute COVID-19. The V gene is TRBV12-3 or TRBV12-4 and the J gene is TRBJ1-1, with the D gene call left open. The nucleotides are TGTGCCAGCAGTTTAGGAGACACCAAAGCTTTCTTT. It encodes CASSLGDTKAFF.